This T cell receptor (beta chain) is drawn from a study of PD-1 blockade in mismatch repair-deficient tumors. Notes on the study in general: Rapid post-treatment expansion, then contraction, generally preceding radiologic response, marked tumor-resident clones.

All patients were mismatch repair deficient, assessed by either PCR or immunohistochemistry. A word on this clone: Its specificity is unknown.

Assay used: immunoSEQ multiplex PCR; TCRdb lists only in-frame clones, some missing. This table has 120,000 or so clones, more than 85% appearing once. The source material was peripheral blood, sampled 44 weeks after starting pembrolizumab. This receptor was taken from an adult with mismatch repair-deficient cancer.

In DNA, the CDR3 is TGTGCCAGCAGCTTACGCGGACCTAGAGCCTACGAGCAGTACTTC. Its translation: CASSLRGPRAYEQYF. The rearrangement joins TRBV11-3 to TRBJ2-7; unclear D gene. The germline V gene has CDR1 SGHNT and CDR2 YENEEA. V dropped 2 bases and J dropped 2 bases, with 13 bases sitting between them. The CDR3 runs 15 residues.